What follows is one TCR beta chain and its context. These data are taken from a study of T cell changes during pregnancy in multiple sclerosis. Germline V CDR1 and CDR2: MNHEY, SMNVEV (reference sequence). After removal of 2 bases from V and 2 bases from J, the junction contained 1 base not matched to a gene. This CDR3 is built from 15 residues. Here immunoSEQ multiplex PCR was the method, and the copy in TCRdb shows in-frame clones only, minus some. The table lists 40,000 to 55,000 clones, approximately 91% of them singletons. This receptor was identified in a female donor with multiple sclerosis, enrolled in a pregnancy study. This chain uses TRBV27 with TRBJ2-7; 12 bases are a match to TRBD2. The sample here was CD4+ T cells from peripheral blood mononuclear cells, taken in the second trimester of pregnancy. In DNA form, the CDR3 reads TGTGCCAGCAGTTTAAGGACTAGCGGGACCTACGAGCAGTACTTC. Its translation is CASSLRTSGTYEQYF.